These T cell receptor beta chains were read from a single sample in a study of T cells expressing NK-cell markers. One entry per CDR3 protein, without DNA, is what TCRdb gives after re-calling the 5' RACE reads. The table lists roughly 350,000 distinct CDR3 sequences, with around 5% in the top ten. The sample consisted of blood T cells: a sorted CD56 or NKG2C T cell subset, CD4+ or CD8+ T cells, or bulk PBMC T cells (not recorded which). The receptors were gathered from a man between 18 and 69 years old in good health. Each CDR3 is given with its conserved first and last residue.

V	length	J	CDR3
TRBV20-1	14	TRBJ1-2	CSARSDRGHHGYTF
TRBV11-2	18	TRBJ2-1	CASSPKASGVLSYNEQFF
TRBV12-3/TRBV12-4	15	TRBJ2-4	CASSLMASGGYIQYF
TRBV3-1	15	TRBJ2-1	CASSQGATSGVWQFF
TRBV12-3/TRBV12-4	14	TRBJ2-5	CASSISGGGKTQYF
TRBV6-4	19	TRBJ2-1	CASRPPRDRAGIRYNEQFF
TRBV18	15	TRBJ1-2	CASSPTGTGIRTYTF
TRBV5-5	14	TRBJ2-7	CASSPVWGTYEQYF
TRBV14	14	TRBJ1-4	CASSSGNFGKKLFF
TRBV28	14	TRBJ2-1	CGTSGASSYNEQFF
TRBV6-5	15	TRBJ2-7	CASSYGQAITYEQYF
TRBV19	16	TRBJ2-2	CASSIAGTANTGELFF
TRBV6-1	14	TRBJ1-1	CASRTGKRDTEAFF
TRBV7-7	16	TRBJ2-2	CASSARQGSDTGELFF
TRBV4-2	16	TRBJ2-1	CASSQDRSGRYNEQFF
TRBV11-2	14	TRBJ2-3	CASSLGFSTDTQYF
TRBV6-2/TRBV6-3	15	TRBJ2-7	CASSNPLGVSYEQYF
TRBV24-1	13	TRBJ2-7	CATSEPGRYEQYF
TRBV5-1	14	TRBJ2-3	CASRLGGGPDTQYF
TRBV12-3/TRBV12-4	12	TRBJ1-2	CASSFQGYGYTF
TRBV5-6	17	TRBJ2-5	CASSLASYRGRGETQYF
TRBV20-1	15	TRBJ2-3	CSARDGRGGADTQYF
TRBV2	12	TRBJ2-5	CACRLGEETQYF
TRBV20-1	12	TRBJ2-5	CSADRDQETQYF
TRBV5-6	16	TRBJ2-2	CASSLKLAGVGGELFF
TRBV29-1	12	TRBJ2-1	CSVAGGINEQFF
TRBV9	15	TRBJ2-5	CASSVGDSRRETQYF
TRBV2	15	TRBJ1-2	CASRDRGSKGYGYTF
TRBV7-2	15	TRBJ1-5	CASSREGAINQPQHF
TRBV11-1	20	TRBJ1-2	CASSLSPLGGGFGARGGYTF
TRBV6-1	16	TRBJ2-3	CASSEARIPITDTQYF
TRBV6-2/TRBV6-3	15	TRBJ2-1	CASSYLRQGFNEQFF
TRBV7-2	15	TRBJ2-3	CASSLASGAADTQYF
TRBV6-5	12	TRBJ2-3	CASSPKALTQYF
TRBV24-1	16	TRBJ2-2	CATQPGGASGTGELFF
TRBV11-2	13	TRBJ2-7	CASSLGGLRFQYF
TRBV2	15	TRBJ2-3	CASSGQGVVLDTQYF
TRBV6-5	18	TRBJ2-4	CASTFGDRGHYGKNIQYF
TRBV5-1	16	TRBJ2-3	CASSLGVLTYTDTQYF
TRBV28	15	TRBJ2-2	CATARTDKNTGELFF
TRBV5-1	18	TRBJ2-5	CASSLALAGGLLQETQYF
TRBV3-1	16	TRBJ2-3	CASSQKPGLRTDTQYF
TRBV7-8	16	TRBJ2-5	CASSAPPGGFQETQYF
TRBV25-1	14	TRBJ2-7	CASSVTGGGYEQYF
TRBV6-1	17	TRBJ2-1	CASNPPRGAQGYNEQFF
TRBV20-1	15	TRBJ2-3	CSARVHFLSTDTQYF
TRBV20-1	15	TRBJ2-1	CSARRTGPFYNEQFF
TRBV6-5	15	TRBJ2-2	CASSYSGPNTGELFF
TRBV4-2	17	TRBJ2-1	CASSQAEGRSSYNEQFF
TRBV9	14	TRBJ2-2	CASSGRTDTGELFF
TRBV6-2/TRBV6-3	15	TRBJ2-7	CASRPLSGASYEQYF
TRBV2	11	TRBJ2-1	CASKGGVEQFF
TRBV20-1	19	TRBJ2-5	CSAPLYPQRGGPPQETQYF